The rows below give T cell receptor beta chains drawn from one sample of a study of cytomegalovirus exposure and HLA in healthy donors. The repertoire was sequenced with immunoSEQ multiplex PCR; TCRdb's copy has only in-frame clones and lacks some. Altogether nearly 65,000 clones are present, around 73% being singletons, with the ten largest covering 5.4%. Sequencing was performed on PBMCs. These receptors were obtained from a man over 45 in good health and CMV-seronegative. CDR3s include the opening cysteine and the closing phenylalanine or tryptophan. A D gene is named only where the DNA matches it firmly. Not every row has a clone size; where given, it reads once, few, many or a size class.

j_gene	d_gene	v_gene	abundance	CDR3nt	CDR3aa
TRBJ1-1	.	TRBV6-4	.	TGTGCCAGCAGTTACGACGCAGGGAGGACTGAAGCTTTCTTT	CASSYDAGRTEAFF
TRBJ2-7	.	TRBV9	.	TGTGTCAGCAGCGCCGGGAAGGGCGAGCAGTACTTC	CVSSAGKGEQYF
TRBJ1-1	TRBD1	TRBV10-3	.	TGTGCCATCAGGGCCGGGACAGGGAGATGGGACGGTGGGGTCACTGAAGCTTTCTTT	CAIRAGTGRWDGGVTEAFF
TRBJ1-4	.	TRBV27	.	TGTGCCAGCAGTTCTGACCGGGGGGAAAAACTGTTTTTT	CASSSDRGEKLFF
TRBJ2-7	TRBD1	TRBV10-1	.	TGCGCCAGCAAAGGACAGGGGGCGAGGGCCTACGAGCAGTACTTC	CASKGQGARAYEQYF
TRBJ1-4	.	TRBV6-1	.	TGTGCCACTAACAAGAGGGGGTTTGAAAAACTGTTTTTT	CATNKRGFEKLFF
TRBJ1-4	TRBD1	TRBV25-1	.	TGTGCCAGCCAGGGGGACGACACCGCCCCGGGGCCCGAAAAACTGTTTTTT	CASQGDDTAPGPEKLFF
TRBJ1-1	.	TRBV5-1	few	TGCGCCAGCAGCTACAGGGTGAACACTGAAGCTTTCTTT	CASSYRVNTEAFF
TRBJ1-3	TRBD1	TRBV6-5	.	TGTGCCAGCAAGACACAGGGGTCCAGAAACACCATATATTTT	CASKTQGSRNTIYF
TRBJ2-2	.	TRBV21-1	.	TGTGCCAGCAGCAAACTTGCTAGCGGGGGCCTACAAACCGGGGAGCTGTTTTTT	CASSKLASGGLQTGELFF
TRBJ2-1	TRBD2	TRBV5-1	.	TGCGCCAGCAGCTCGGGACTAGCGGCGTACAATGAGCAGTTCTTC	CASSSGLAAYNEQFF
TRBJ1-5	.	TRBV15	few	TGTGCCACCAGCAGAGATGCGACAGGCCTTAGCAATCAGCCCCAGCATTTT	CATSRDATGLSNQPQHF
TRBJ2-3	.	TRBV25-1	once	TGTGCCAGCAGTGAATATCAGGCCCGCACAGATACGCAGTATTTT	CASSEYQARTDTQYF
TRBJ2-7	TRBD1	TRBV27	.	TGTGCCAGCAGCCCAGGGGGCCTCGAGCAGTACTTC	CASSPGGLEQYF
TRBJ2-3	.	TRBV30	.	TGTGCCTGGAGTTTCGGACAGCCAGATACGCAGTATTTT	CAWSFGQPDTQYF